What follows are 21 T cell receptor beta chains derived from one specimen sequenced in a study of blood T cell repertoires in COVID-19 (TCRdb year 2020). Receptor amplification or capture employed the immunoSEQ multiplex PCR assay. What TCRdb holds here is the immuneACCESS table cut down to in-frame rearrangements. Part of the clones is not present; checked against another copy, under half of the missing clones reflect an unresolved V gene, and the others are unexplained. The sample yields approximately 400,000 clones; approximately 90% were counted once. The ten largest clones represent 0.8% to 0.9% of the sample. Sequenced: PBMCs or T cells enriched from blood (not recorded which). Every receptor here comes from a woman aged 35 to 49 who had been exposed to COVID-19.

The chain links TRBV19 to TRBJ2-7; the match to TRBD1 covers 9 bases. Looked up from germline, CDR1 is LNHDA and CDR2 is SQIVND (reference sequence). Trimming at V came to 5 bases and at J to 6 bases, leaving 17 bases not matched to a gene. The CDR3 runs 17 residues. The CDR3 region is CASSPGQGAQADSEQYF. The DNA for the CDR3 is TGTGCCAGTAGTCCGGGACAGGGCGCCCAAGCCGACAGCGAGCAGTACTTC.

The chain is built from TRBV2 and TRBJ1-5; D might be TRBD1 (5 bases). The CDR3 has 13 amino acids. The germline V and J ends were trimmed by 6 bases and 5 bases, with 11 bases remaining between them. Germline CDR1 is SNHLY and CDR2 is FYNNEI. CDR3 DNA sequence: TGTGCCAGCAGGGGTTCCAGGGATCAGCCCCAGCATTTT. This translates into CASRGSRDQPQHF.

The chain joins TRBV7-6 to TRBJ2-1; possible D gene TRBD2, 5 bases. The germline gives CDR1 SGHVS, CDR2 FNYEAQ. There are 15 residues in the CDR3. V lost 6 bases and J 4 bases, leaving 16 bases between the germline ends. The CDR3 DNA reads as TGTGCCAGCAGTCCGGGGATGGCCAGTTACAATGAGCAGTTCTTC. It specifies CASSPGMASYNEQFF.

The chain uses TRBV14 and TRBJ1-2; D not resolved. This CDR3 is built from 13 residues. Trimming left V 4 bases short and J 3 bases short, with 9 bases between. CDR1 is SGHDN, CDR2 FVKESK, per germline. In nucleotides, the CDR3 is TGTGCCAGCAGCCTCGTCCGGTACTATGGCTACACCTTC. Protein product: CASSLVRYYGYTF.

This sequence joins TRBV19 and TRBJ1-5; TRBD1 aligns across 7 bases. J gave up 2 bases and V 6 bases, and 7 bases lay outside the gene matches. CDR3 length: 15 residues. CDR1 is LNHDA, CDR2 SQIVND, per germline (reference sequence). The CDR3 DNA follows: TGTGCCAGTAGCAACCTAGGACAGGGCAATCAGCCCCAGCATTTT. Translated: CASSNLGQGNQPQHF.

A note on this clone: This CDR3 is also generated by other DNA sequences in the sample. The V gene is TRBV19, the J gene TRBJ1-3; a possible D gene is TRBD1 (6 bases). Trimming cost V 2 bases and J 2 bases, with 10 bases left between them. The germline V gene encodes CDR1 LNHDA and CDR2 SQIVND (reference sequence). This CDR3 has 15 residues. Here the CDR3 reads CASSISWTAGNTIYF. The CDR3, as DNA: TGTGCCAGTAGTATATCATGGACAGCTGGAAACACCATATATTTT.

The chain uses TRBV3-1 (or the pseudogene TRBV3-2) and TRBJ2-7; D uncertain. The CDR3 contains 11 residues. Trimming took off 0 bases at V and 11 bases at J, with 8 bases between the two ends. CDR1 and CDR2 from the germline V gene are LGHDT and YNNKEL (reference sequence). Here the CDR3 reads CASSQDSGKYF. The CDR3 bases are TGTGCCAGCAGCCAAGATTCAGGAAAGTACTTC.

The chain joins TRBV6-5 to TRBJ2-5; TRBD2 matches at 12 bases. The J segment lost 5 bases and the V segment lost 6 bases, leaving 4 bases of the junction unmatched. The CDR3 spans 14 residues. Germline-derived CDR1 and CDR2 are MNHEY and SVGAGI. CDR3 protein: CASRRTSGTETQYF. The CDR3 DNA reads TGTGCCAGCAGACGGACTAGCGGGACTGAGACCCAGTACTTC.

V and J are TRBV27 and TRBJ1-6; D is undetermined. Germline loops: CDR1 MNHEY, CDR2 SMNVEV (reference sequence). Trimming took off 3 bases at V and 4 bases at J, with 10 bases between the two ends. There are 15 residues in the CDR3. The CDR3 bases are TGTGCCAGCAGTTTGACACGGGGTTATAATTCACCCCTCCACTTT. It codes for CASSLTRGYNSPLHF.

V is TRBV5-5 and J is TRBJ1-3; D gene unclear. V was pared by 6 bases and J by 1 base, with 11 bases between. CDR1 SGHKS and CDR2 YYEKEE come from the germline V gene (reference sequence). CDR3 length: 14 amino acids. CDR3 DNA sequence: TGTGCCAGCACCTCCTCCCCGTCTGGAAACACCATATATTTT. As protein: CASTSSPSGNTIYF.

The V call is TRBV18, the J call TRBJ1-2; no clear D gene. Trimming cost V 3 bases and J 8 bases, with 13 bases left between them. Germline values: CDR1 KGHSH, CDR2 LQKENI. This CDR3 has 13 residues. The chain's CDR3 is CASSPAAVDGYTF. CDR3 coding DNA: TGTGCCAGCTCACCGGCGGCGGTCGACGGCTACACCTTC.

This chain connects TRBV27 to TRBJ2-7, with 7 bases aligning to TRBD2. The germline gives CDR1 MNHEY, CDR2 SMNVEV (reference sequence). This CDR3 contains 16 residues. The V gene end was trimmed by 2 bases and the J gene end by 5 bases; junction bases not matched to a gene: 12. As DNA, the CDR3 is TGTGCCAGCAGTTTACGGGACTACCCCCTAGTCGACGAGCAGTACTTC. The encoded protein is CASSLRDYPLVDEQYF.

This chain uses TRBV29-1 with TRBJ1-1, with a tentative D call TRBD1 (6 bases). This CDR3 has 13 residues. CDR1 SQVTM and CDR2 ANQGSEA come from the germline V gene. Trimming shortened V by 8 bases and J by 1 base, and 14 bases separated the two germline ends. CDR3 in amino acids: CSFAQGANTEAFF. The CDR3 DNA reads as TGCAGCTTTGCACAGGGAGCGAACACTGAAGCTTTCTTT.

The chain has TRBV7-9 and TRBJ1-2; D is ambiguous. Germline V gives CDR1 SEHNR, CDR2 FQNEAQ (reference sequence). The V and J ends lost 5 bases and 8 bases respectively, with 15 bases between them. This CDR3 has 13 amino acids. This chain's CDR3 is CASSLDNMVGYTF. The CDR3 DNA reads TGTGCCAGCAGCCTAGACAATATGGTCGGCTACACCTTC. The full variable domain, its missing parts supplied by reference TRBV7-9 and TRBJ1-2, is DTGVSQNPRHKITKRGQNVTFRCDPISEHNRLYWYRQTLGQGPEFLTYFQNEAQLEKSRLLSDRFSAERPKGSFSTLEIQRTEQGDSAMYLCASSLDNMVGYTFGSGTRLTVV.

The chain carries TRBV4-3 and TRBJ2-1; possible D gene TRBD1, 5 bases. The CDR3 sequence is 14 residues long. Per germline, CDR1 LGHNA and CDR2 YSLEER. The ends were cut back, 1 base at V and 9 bases at J, with 13 bases in the middle. The chain's CDR3 is CASSQGRRTSEQFF. The CDR3 DNA follows: TGCGCCAGCAGCCAAGGGCGTAGGACATCTGAGCAGTTCTTC.

The chain couples TRBV2 to TRBJ2-7, with 10 bases lining up with TRBD1. The CDR3 has 15 residues. The J segment lost 2 bases and the V segment lost 3 bases, leaving 4 bases of the junction unmatched. The germline V gene has CDR1 SNHLY and CDR2 FYNNEI. CDR3 DNA sequence: TGTGCCAGCAGTGAGGAAGGACAGGGGGCCTACGAGCAGTACTTC. Its translation: CASSEEGQGAYEQYF.

This clone was seen only once. The chain combines TRBV2 with TRBJ1-6, with D possibly TRBD1 on 5 matching bases. The CDR3 runs to 11 residues. CDR1 and CDR2 from the germline V gene are SNHLY and FYNNEI. Trimming shortened V by 7 bases and J by 16 bases, and 14 bases separated the two germline ends. As DNA, the CDR3 is TGTGCCAGCAAGAGGGCGGGGGGGCTCCACTTT. It translates to CASKRAGGLHF.

This chain connects TRBV11-2 to TRBJ2-1, with a possible D match to TRBD2 (6 bases). The CDR3 is 11 residues long. The ends were cut back, 4 bases at V and 15 bases at J, with 13 bases in the middle. Germline CDR1 is SGHAT and CDR2 is FQNNGV. This chain's CDR3 is CASSSTSGTFF. The DNA for the CDR3 is TGTGCCAGCAGCTCGACTAGTGGCACGTTCTTC. The whole variable domain, remainder taken from reference TRBV11-2 and TRBJ2-1, is EAGVAQSPRYKIIEKRQSVAFWCNPISGHATLYWYQQILGQGPKLLIQFQNNGVVDDSQLPKDRFSAERLKGVDSTLKIQPAKLEDSAVYLCASSSTSGTFFGPGTRLTVL.

The rearrangement uses TRBV6-6 and TRBJ2-2; TRBD1 matches at 7 bases. CDR3 length: 15 residues. CDR1 is MNHNY and CDR2 is SVGAGI in the germline V gene (reference sequence). V dropped 5 bases and J dropped 6; count of bases not matched to a gene: 9. CDR3 DNA sequence: TGTGCCAGCAGTCCGGAGACAGGGTGGTCCGGGGAGCTGTTTTTT. It codes for CASSPETGWSGELFF.

V is TRBV30 and J is TRBJ2-5; D remains ambiguous. Trimming removed 3 bases at V and 0 bases at J, with 5 bases between. In germline, CDR1 is GTSNPN, CDR2 SVGIG (reference sequence). This CDR3 comprises 12 residues. CDR3 coding DNA: TGTGCCTGGAGGGAGTACCAAGAGACCCAGTACTTC. Its translation: CAWREYQETQYF.

The rearrangement uses TRBV25-1 and TRBJ1-6; perhaps TRBD1 as D (5 bases). The V and J ends lost 0 bases and 8 bases respectively, with 11 bases between them. This CDR3 has 15 residues. Germline-derived CDR1 and CDR2 are MGHDK and SYGVNS. The CDR3 region is CASSEYTQGYSPLHF. For the CDR3, the DNA is TGTGCCAGCAGTGAATACACCCAGGGTTATTCACCCCTCCACTTT.